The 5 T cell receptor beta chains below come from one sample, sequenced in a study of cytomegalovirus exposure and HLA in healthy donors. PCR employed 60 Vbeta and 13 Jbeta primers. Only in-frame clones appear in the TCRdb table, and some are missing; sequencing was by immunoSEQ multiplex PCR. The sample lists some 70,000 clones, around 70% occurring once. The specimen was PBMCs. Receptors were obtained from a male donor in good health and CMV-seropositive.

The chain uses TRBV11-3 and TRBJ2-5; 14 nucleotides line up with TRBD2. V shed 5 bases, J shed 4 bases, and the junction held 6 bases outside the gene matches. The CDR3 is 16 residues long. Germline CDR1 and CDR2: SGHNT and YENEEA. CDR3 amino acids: CASSQGLAGAGETQYF. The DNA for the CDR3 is TGTGCCAGCAGCCAGGGACTAGCGGGAGCAGGAGAGACCCAGTACTTC.

This chain's CDR3 is CASSWGTAYEQYF. The CDR3 DNA reads TGTGCCAGCAGCTGGGGGACAGCCTACGAGCAGTACTTC. The V and J genes are TRBV5-6 and TRBJ2-7; 7 bases fit TRBD1. CDR1 SGHDT and CDR2 YYEEEE come from the germline V gene. The CDR3 has 13 residues. Losses at the gene ends were 3 bases for V and 2 bases for J; bases not matched to a gene: 2.

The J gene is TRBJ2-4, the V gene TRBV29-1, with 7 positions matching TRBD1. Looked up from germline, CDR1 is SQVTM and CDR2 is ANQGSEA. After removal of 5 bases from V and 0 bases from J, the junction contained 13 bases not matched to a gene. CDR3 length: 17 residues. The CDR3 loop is CSVKGQKVSLAKNIQYF. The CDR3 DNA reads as TGCAGCGTTAAGGGACAGAAGGTCTCCTTAGCCAAAAACATTCAGTACTTC.

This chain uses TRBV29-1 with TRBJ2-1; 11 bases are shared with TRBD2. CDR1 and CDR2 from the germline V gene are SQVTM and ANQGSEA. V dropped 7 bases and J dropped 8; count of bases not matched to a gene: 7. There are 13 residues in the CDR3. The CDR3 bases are TGCAGCGGACTAGCGGGATACTTGTATGAGCAGTTCTTC. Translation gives CSGLAGYLYEQFF.

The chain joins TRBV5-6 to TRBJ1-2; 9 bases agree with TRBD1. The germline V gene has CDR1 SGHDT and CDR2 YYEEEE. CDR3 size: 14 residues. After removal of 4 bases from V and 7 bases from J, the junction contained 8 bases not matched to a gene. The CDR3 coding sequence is TGTGCCAGCAGCCCTAGGACAGGGGATTCTGGCTACACCTTC. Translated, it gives CASSPRTGDSGYTF.